The rows below give T cell receptor beta chains drawn from one sample of a study of cytomegalovirus exposure and HLA in healthy donors. Assay: immunoSEQ multiplex PCR; the TCRdb copy retains only in-frame clones and omits some. This sample has 95,000 to 150,000 clones, with around 89% found just once. Sequences were obtained from PBMCs. The receptors derive from a woman in her late teens or twenties in good health and CMV-seropositive. Both conserved end residues are part of each CDR3.

J gene	V gene	CDR3 protein
TRBJ2-5	TRBV19	CASRLAGETQYF
TRBJ1-1	TRBV10-3	CAVQTGDTEAFF
TRBJ2-5	TRBV25-1	CASSDPGGEETQYF
TRBJ1-1	TRBV2	CASSENGRGFPEAFF
TRBJ2-6	TRBV10-3	CAITPRTGGGGANVLTF
TRBJ1-6	TRBV28	CASSGQIYNSPLHF
TRBJ2-3	TRBV7-2	CASSLLTSGGLSTDTQYF
TRBJ1-5	TRBV15	CATSEWKAGNQPQHF
TRBJ1-2	TRBV7-9	CASSLDGPNYGYTF
TRBJ1-4	TRBV5-6	CASSLGDDELFF
TRBJ1-1	TRBV13	CASSLQGQAYTEAFF
TRBJ2-7	TRBV29-1	CSVLSTGLSEQYF
TRBJ2-4	TRBV4-1	CASSQGSGAGVYF
TRBJ2-2	TRBV9	CASSVVGSGSGGSSGELFF
TRBJ2-1	TRBV7-9	CASSPWTSGGHNEQFF
TRBJ2-7	TRBV10-3	CAINSGSDYEQYF
TRBJ2-1	TRBV6-5	CASSASDRGKNEQFF
TRBJ2-1	TRBV7-9	CASSTVLGQYNEQFF
TRBJ2-3	TRBV5-4	CASSLMGTGVTDTQYF
TRBJ1-1	TRBV6-1	CASSAQGNTEAFF
TRBJ2-7	TRBV7-9	CASSLVASLVYEQYF
TRBJ2-1	TRBV27	CASSYGRSYNEQFF
TRBJ2-7	TRBV6-1	CASSELTDVSSYEQYF
TRBJ1-1	TRBV19	CASSPGQGNTEAFF
TRBJ1-2	TRBV18	CASSPRTDYGYTF
TRBJ1-5	TRBV10-3	CAISESRAFAGNQPQHF
TRBJ1-1	TRBV7-3	CASSPTYTNTEAFF
TRBJ1-2	TRBV6-6	CASSSRGDLYGYTF
TRBJ1-1	TRBV27	CASRPGTDNTEAFF
TRBJ1-2	TRBV30	CAWSVGTGGFYGYTF
TRBJ2-2	TRBV27	CASGTGTSIAGELFF
TRBJ2-4	TRBV5-8	CASRRQGGNIQYF
TRBJ1-1	TRBV4-1	CASSQEVGVNTEAFF
TRBJ1-5	TRBV28	CASSLLGHLSNQPQHF
TRBJ1-6	TRBV7-6	CASSPRQGRSPLHF
TRBJ2-7	TRBV7-9	CASSPGGYSSYEQYF
TRBJ2-3	TRBV6-6	CASRRNDRGYTDTQYF
TRBJ2-1	TRBV19	CASSTTGDEQFF
TRBJ1-1	TRBV4-1	CASSQLAGTVNTEAFF
TRBJ2-1	TRBV9	CASSVVPSGSHNEQFF
TRBJ1-5	TRBV7-9	CASSLGQGEQPQHF
TRBJ1-1	TRBV11-2	CASSFAGDNPEAFF
TRBJ2-2	TRBV19	CASSTVHNTGELFF
TRBJ2-7	TRBV7-8	CASSLLAGYEQYF
TRBJ2-2	TRBV16	CASSFTGTVNTGELFF
TRBJ1-5	TRBV27	CASSRTHFDNSNQPQHF
TRBJ1-2	TRBV6-1	CASSEDGRNYGYTF
TRBJ1-1	TRBV5-1	CASSLDMGGTEAFF
TRBJ1-1	TRBV7-9	CASSWDRDRTFF
TRBJ2-5	TRBV9	CASSPWGLAKETQYF
TRBJ2-5	TRBV7-3	CASSVGARETQYF
TRBJ2-5	TRBV25-1	CASSDPWRLRGETQYF
TRBJ2-7	TRBV9	CASSSTPFEQYF
TRBJ2-1	TRBV9	CASSVVLGGDNEQFF
TRBJ2-5	TRBV7-3	CASSLGRVGSGIETQYF